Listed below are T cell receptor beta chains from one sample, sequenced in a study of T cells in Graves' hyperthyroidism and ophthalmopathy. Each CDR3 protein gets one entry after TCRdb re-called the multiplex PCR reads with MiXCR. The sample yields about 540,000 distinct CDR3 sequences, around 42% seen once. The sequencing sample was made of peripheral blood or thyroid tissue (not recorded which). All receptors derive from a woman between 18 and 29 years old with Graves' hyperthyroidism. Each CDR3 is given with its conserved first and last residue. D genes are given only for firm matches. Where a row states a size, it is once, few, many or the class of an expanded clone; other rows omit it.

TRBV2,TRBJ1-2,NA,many,TGTGCCAGCAGACTTAACTATGGCTACACCTTC,CASRLNYGYTF
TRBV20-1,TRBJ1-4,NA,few,TGCAGTGCTAGAAGGGGAGCGGACGAAAAACTGTTTTTT,CSARRGADEKLFF
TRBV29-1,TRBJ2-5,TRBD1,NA,TGCAGCGTTGAGGGACAGGGGGGAGAGGAGACCCAGTACTTC,CSVEGQGGEETQYF
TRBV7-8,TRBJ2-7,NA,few,TGTGCCAGCAGCACCCCCGGGGGCGCATTATCCGAGCAGTACTTC,CASSTPGGALSEQYF
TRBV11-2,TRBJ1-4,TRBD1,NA,TGTGCCAGCAGCTTAACTCCAGGGGGCGCCGATGAAAAACTGTTTTTT,CASSLTPGGADEKLFF
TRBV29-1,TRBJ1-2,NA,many,TGCAGCGCCGCGGGGGGCGACTATGGCTACACCTTC,CSAAGGDYGYTF
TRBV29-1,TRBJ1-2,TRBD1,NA,TGCAGCGTTGAAGCAGGGGGCGGCTACACCTTC,CSVEAGGGYTF
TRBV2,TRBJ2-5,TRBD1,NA,TGTGCCACCAGTGCCCCCAGGACAGGGGGAAGGGGAGAGACCCAGTACTTC,CATSAPRTGGRGETQYF
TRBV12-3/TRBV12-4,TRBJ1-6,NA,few,TGTGCCAGCAGTCCTTCCACAAGCTCCACTTCACCCCTCCACTTT,CASSPSTSSTSPLHF
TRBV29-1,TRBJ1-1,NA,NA,TGCAGTCCAGGACACCTGAACACTGAAGCTTTCTTT,CSPGHLNTEAFF
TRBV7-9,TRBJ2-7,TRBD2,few,TGTGCCAGCAGCCAAGAGAGGGAGGGCCTCTACGAGCAGTACTTC,CASSQEREGLYEQYF
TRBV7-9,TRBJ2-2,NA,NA,TGTGCCAGCAGCTTAGTGGTTGGCGCCGGGGAGCTGTTTTTT,CASSLVVGAGELFF
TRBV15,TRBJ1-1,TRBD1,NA,TGTGCCACCAGCAGCGGACAGGGGGCAAGGTACGGCACTGAAGCTTTCTTT,CATSSGQGARYGTEAFF
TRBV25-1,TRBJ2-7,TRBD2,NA,TGTGCTAGAGATAACCTAGCGGGAACGGCAAGTGGGGAGCAGTACTTC,CARDNLAGTASGEQYF
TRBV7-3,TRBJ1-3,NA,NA,TGTGCCAGCAGCCAAGACGACAGGCCGGACTCTGGAAACACCATATATTTT,CASSQDDRPDSGNTIYF
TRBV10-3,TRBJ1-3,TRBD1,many,TGTGCCATCAGGAACGCCGGGACAGAGGGAAACACCATATATTTT,CAIRNAGTEGNTIYF
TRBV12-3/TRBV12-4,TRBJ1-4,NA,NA,TGTGCCAGCACTTGGGGTAATGAAAAACTGTTTTTT,CASTWGNEKLFF
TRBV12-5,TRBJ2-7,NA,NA,TGTGCTAGTGGGGTTGGACACGAGCAGTACTTC,CASGVGHEQYF
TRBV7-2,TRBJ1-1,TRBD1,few,TGTGCCAGCAGCTTAGGGTGGGACAGGAACACTGAAGCTTTCTTT,CASSLGWDRNTEAFF
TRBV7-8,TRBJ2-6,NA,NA,TGTGCCAGCAGCCGGGGCCCGAGCTCTGGGGCCAACGTCCTGACTTTC,CASSRGPSSGANVLTF
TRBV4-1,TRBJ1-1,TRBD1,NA,TGCGCCAGCAGCCAGGGGGGAGGACAGGATGAAGCTTTCTTT,CASSQGGGQDEAFF
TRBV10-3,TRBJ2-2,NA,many,TGTGCCATCAGTGACGCGACAGACGCGACCACCGGGGAGCTGTTTTTT,CAISDATDATTGELFF
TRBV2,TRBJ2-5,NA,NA,TGTGCCAGCAGCCAAGGTTGGGACCAAGAGACCCAGTACTTC,CASSQGWDQETQYF
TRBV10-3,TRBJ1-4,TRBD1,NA,TGTGCCATCAGTCAAACTGGATACAGGGGGTCAACTAATGAAAAACTGTTTTTT,CAISQTGYRGSTNEKLFF
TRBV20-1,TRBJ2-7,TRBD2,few,TGCAGTGTTACGACTAGCGGGAGGGGGTACGAGCAGTACTTC,CSVTTSGRGYEQYF
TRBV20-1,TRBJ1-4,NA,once,TGCAGTGCTCCCCGGCGTTCAACTAATGAAAAACTGTTTTTT,CSAPRRSTNEKLFF
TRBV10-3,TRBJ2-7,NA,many,TGTGCCATCAGTGAGCCATCCTACGAGCAGTACTTC,CAISEPSYEQYF
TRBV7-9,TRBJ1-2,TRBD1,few,TGTGCCAGCAGCTTTAGCGGACAGGGATTGGGAGGCTACACCTTC,CASSFSGQGLGGYTF
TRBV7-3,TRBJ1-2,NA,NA,TGTGCCAGCAGCTTGGGAGACGACTATGGCTACACCTTC,CASSLGDDYGYTF
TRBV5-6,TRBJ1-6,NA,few,TGTGCCAGCAGCTGGGCCAGGCCGAATTCACCCCTCCACTTT,CASSWARPNSPLHF
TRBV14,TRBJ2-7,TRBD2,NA,TGTGCCAGCAGCCCTACGGGACTACACTACAAGCAGTACTTC,CASSPTGLHYKQYF
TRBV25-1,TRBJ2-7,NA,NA,TGTGCCAGCAGTGGTCGGGTGGCGGGCGAGCAGTACTTC,CASSGRVAGEQYF
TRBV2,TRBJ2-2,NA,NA,TGTGCCAGCAAGGGGGGAAACACCGGGGAGCTGTTTTTT,CASKGGNTGELFF
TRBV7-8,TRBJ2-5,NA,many,TGTGCCAGCAGCTTTGTTGGGGGGTCCCAGTACTTC,CASSFVGGSQYF
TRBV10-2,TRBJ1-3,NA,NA,TGCGCCAGCAGTGAGTCGAGGGACAACACCATATATTTT,CASSESRDNTIYF
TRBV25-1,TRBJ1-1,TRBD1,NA,TGTGCCAGCGTTGCCCGGGACAGGAATGAAGCTTTCTTT,CASVARDRNEAFF
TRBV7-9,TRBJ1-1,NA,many,TGTGCCAGCAGCTCAGAACAGGCCTGGGGCACTGAAGCTTTCTTT,CASSSEQAWGTEAFF
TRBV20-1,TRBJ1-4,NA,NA,TGCAGTGCTAATTGGGCAACTAATGAAAAACTGTTTTTT,CSANWATNEKLFF
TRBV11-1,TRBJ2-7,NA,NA,TGTGCCAGCAGCCATACCGAACCCTCTGGCCACGAGCAGTACTTC,CASSHTEPSGHEQYF
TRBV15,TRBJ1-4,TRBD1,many,TGTGCCACCAGCAGAGGACAGGGAGGGGTTTGGAGCGAAAAACTGTTTTTT,CATSRGQGGVWSEKLFF